This record covers a single T cell receptor (beta chain). Its specificity is not known. This record belongs to a study of radiotherapy plus CTLA-4 blockade in lung cancer. Looking at the study overall: Objective responses occurred in roughly 20% of patients; over 25% had disease control.

This CDR3 comprises 15 residues. V gave up 6 bases and J gave up 4 bases, with 18 bases separating them. Per the germline V gene, CDR1 is KGHSH and CDR2 is LQKENI. This table comes from immunoSEQ multiplex PCR, and its TCRdb copy is limited to in-frame clones, with some not included. This table has 30,000 to 40,000 clones, around 75% appearing once. General study points: Reported findings show early blood T cell clone dynamics, with interferon-beta, best predicted response. TCR clones of tumor origin grew in blood after radiotherapy plus ipilimumab.

Sequences were derived from peripheral blood, sampled from a patient treated with radiotherapy plus ipilimumab. This TCR was sampled from a human donor with non-small cell lung cancer that progressed on radiotherapy plus ipilimumab. V is TRBV18 and J is TRBJ1-2, with D tentatively TRBD1 (6 bases). This chain's CDR3 is CASSDRGGVIYGYTF. CDR3 bases: TGTGCCAGCTCGGACAGAGGGGGAGTAATCTATGGCTACACCTTC.